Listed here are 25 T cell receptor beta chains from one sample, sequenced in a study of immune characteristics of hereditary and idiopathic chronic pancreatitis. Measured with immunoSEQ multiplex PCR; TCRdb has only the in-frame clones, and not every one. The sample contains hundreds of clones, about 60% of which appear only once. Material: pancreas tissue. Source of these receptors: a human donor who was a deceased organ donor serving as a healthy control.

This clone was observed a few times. For the CDR3, the DNA is TGTGCCAGCTCACCCGTGGGGTCCGAGACCCAGTACTTC. Its translation: CASSPVGSETQYF. The V call is TRBV18, the J call TRBJ2-5; D gene unclear. Germline CDR1 KGHSH, CDR2 LQKENI. There are 13 residues in the CDR3. V was cut by 3 bases and J by 5 bases, with 10 bases left in between.

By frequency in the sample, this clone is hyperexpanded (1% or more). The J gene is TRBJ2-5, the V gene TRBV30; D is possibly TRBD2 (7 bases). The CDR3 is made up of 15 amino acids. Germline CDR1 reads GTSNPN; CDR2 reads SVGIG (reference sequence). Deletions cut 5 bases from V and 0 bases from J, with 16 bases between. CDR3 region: CAWGRGERYQETQYF. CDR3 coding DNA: TGTGCCTGGGGGAGGGGGGAGCGGTACCAAGAGACCCAGTACTTC.

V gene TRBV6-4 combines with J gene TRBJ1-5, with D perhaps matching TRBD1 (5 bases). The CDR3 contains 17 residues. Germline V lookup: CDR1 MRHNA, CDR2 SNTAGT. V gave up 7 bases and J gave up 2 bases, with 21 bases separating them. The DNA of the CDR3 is TGTGCCAGCACCGAGGTGGGGGGGGGAATATGCAATCAGCCCCAGCATTTT. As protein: CASTEVGGGICNQPQHF.

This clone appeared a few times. This CDR3 is CASSPQGIENQPQHF. As DNA, the CDR3 is TGTGCCAGCAGCCCTCAGGGGATTGAGAATCAGCCCCAGCATTTT. The chain is built from TRBV7-2 and TRBJ1-5; D possibly corresponds to TRBD1 (6 bases). The germline V gene encodes CDR1 SGHTA and CDR2 FQGNSA. The CDR3 is 15 amino acids. Trimming took 5 bases from V and 4 from J, leaving 15 bases between them.

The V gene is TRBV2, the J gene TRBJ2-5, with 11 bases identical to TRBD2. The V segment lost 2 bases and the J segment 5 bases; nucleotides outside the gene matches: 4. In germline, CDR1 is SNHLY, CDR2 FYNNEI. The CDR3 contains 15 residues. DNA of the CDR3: TGTGCCAGCAGTGAAACTAGCGGGAGTTATGAGACCCAGTACTTC. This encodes CASSETSGSYETQYF.

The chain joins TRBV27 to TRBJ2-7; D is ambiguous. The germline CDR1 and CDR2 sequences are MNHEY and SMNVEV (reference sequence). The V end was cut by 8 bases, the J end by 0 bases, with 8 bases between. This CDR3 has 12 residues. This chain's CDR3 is CASRSASYEQYF. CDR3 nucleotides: TGTGCCAGCCGTTCAGCCTCCTACGAGCAGTACTTC.

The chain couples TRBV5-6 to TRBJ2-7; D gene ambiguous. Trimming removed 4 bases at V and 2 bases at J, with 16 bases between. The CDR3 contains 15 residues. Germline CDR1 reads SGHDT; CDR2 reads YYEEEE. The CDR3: CASSESNVGAYEQYF. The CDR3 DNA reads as TGTGCCAGCAGCGAGTCGAACGTTGGGGCCTACGAGCAGTACTTC.

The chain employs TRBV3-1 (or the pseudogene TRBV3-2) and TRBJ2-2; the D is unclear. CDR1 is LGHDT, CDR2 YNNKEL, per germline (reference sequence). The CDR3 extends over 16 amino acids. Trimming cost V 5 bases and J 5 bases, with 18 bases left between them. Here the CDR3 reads CASSVYSSGLTGELFF. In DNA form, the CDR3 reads TGTGCCAGCAGCGTCTACTCTTCAGGCTTGACCGGGGAGCTGTTTTTT.

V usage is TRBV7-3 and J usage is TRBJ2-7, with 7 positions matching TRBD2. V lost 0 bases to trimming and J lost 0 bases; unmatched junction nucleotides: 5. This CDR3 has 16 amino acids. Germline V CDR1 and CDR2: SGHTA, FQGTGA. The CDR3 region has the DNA TGTGCCAGCAGCTTAACCGGACTAGACAGCTCCTACGAGCAGTACTTC. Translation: CASSLTGLDSSYEQYF.

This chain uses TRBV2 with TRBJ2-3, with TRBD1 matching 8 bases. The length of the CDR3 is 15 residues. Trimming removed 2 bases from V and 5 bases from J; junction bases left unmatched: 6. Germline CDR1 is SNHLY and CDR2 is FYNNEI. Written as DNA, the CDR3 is TGTGCCAGCAGTGAACAAGGACAGGGAGGAGATACGCAGTATTTT. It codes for CASSEQGQGGDTQYF.

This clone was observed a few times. The CDR3 DNA follows: TGTGCCAGCAGTTTCAAGCGGGAGAACTACAATGAGCAGTTCTTC. Its protein product is CASSFKRENYNEQFF. The V and J genes are TRBV27 and TRBJ2-1; 8 positions match TRBD2. This CDR3 spans 15 amino acids. CDR1 is MNHEY and CDR2 is SMNVEV in the germline V gene (reference sequence). V was clipped by 3 bases and J by 3 bases; unmatched bases: 4.

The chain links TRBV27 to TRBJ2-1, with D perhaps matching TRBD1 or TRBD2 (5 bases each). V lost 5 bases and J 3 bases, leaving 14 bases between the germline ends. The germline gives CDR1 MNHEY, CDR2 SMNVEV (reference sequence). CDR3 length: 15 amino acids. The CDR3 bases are TGTGCCAGCAGTAACCTCGGGGCCCTCTACAATGAGCAGTTCTTC. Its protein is CASSNLGALYNEQFF.

In DNA, the CDR3 is TGTGCCAGCAGTGAAGTAGGGGGGGCCCTCTCCTACGAGCAGTACTTC. Protein: CASSEVGGALSYEQYF. The rearrangement uses TRBV2 and TRBJ2-7; D is perhaps TRBD2 (7 bases). V was shortened by 1 base and J by 0 bases, with 13 bases between the two germline ends. Looked up from germline, CDR1 is SNHLY and CDR2 is FYNNEI. This CDR3 has 16 amino acids.

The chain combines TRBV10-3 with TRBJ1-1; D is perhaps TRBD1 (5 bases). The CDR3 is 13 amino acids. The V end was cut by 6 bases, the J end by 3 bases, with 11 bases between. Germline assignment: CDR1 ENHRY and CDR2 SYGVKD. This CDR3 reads CAIRRGGDTEAFF. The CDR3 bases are TGTGCCATCAGGCGTGGGGGTGACACTGAAGCTTTCTTT.

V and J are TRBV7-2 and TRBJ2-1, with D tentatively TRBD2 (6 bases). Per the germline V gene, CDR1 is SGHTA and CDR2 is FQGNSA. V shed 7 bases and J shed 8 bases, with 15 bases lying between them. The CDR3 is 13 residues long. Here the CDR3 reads CASMEGSWDEQFF. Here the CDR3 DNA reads TGTGCCAGCATGGAGGGCTCTTGGGATGAGCAGTTCTTC.

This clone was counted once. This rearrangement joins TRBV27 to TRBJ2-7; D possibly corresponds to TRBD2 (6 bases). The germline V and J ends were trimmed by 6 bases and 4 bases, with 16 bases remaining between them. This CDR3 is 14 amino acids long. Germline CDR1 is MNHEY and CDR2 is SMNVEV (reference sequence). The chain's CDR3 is CASRRDSGPYEQYF. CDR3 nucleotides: TGTGCCAGCAGACGGGACTCCGGCCCTTACGAGCAGTACTTC.

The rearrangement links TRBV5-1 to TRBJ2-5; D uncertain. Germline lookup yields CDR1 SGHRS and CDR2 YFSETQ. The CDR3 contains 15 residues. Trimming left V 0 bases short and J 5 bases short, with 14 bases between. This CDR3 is CASSLGLEVGETQYF. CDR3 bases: TGCGCCAGCAGCTTGGGATTAGAGGTAGGGGAGACCCAGTACTTC.

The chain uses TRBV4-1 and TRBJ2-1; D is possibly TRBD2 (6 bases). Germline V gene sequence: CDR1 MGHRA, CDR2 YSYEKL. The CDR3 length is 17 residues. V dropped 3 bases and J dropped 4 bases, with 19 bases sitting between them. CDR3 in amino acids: CASSHPGTGETYNEQFF. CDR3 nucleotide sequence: TGCGCCAGCAGCCACCCAGGGACGGGAGAGACGTACAATGAGCAGTTCTTC.

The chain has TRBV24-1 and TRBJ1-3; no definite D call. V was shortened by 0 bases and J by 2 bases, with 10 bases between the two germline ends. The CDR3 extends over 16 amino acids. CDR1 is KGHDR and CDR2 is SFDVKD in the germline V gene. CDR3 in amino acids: CATSDLSGVAGNTIYF. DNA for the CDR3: TGTGCCACCAGTGATTTGAGCGGGGTTGCTGGAAACACCATATATTTT.

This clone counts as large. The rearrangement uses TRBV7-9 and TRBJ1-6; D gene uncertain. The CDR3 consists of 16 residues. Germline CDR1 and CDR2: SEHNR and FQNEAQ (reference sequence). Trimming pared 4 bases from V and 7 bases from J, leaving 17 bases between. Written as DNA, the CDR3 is TGTGCCAGCAGCTCGGAGCGCGGGGAAGGGAATTCACCCCTCCACTTT. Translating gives CASSSERGEGNSPLHF.

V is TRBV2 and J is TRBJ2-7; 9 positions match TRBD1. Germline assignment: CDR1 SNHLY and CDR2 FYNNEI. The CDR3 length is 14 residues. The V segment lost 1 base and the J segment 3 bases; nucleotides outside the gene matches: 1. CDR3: CASSEETGGYEQYF. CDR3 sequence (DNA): TGTGCCAGCAGTGAAGAGACAGGGGGCTACGAGCAGTACTTC.

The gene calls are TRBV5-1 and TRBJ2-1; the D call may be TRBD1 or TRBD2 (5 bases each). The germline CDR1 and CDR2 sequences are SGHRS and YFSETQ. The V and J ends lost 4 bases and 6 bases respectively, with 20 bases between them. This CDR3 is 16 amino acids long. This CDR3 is CASSGGTRARTNEQFF. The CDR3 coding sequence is TGCGCCAGCAGCGGGGGAACTAGGGCCCGGACCAATGAGCAGTTCTTC.

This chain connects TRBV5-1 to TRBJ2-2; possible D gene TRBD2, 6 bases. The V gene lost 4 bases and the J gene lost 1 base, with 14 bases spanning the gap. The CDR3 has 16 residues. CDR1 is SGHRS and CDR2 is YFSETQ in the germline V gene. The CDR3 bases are TGCGCCAGCAGCCCTACTAGCCAATGGAACACCGGGGAGCTGTTTTTT. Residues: CASSPTSQWNTGELFF.

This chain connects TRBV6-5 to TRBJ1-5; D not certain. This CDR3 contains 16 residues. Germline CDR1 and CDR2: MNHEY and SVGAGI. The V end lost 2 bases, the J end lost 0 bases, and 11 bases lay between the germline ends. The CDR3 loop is CASSYRRVSSNQPQHF. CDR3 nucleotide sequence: TGTGCCAGCAGTTACCGCCGGGTTTCTAGCAATCAGCCCCAGCATTTT.

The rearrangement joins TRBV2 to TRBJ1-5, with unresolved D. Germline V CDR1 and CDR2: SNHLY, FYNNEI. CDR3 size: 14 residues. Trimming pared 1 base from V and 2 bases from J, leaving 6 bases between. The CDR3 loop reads CASSEGGGNQPQHF. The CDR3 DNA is TGTGCCAGCAGTGAAGGAGGTGGCAATCAGCCCCAGCATTTT.